What follows are 22 T cell receptor beta chains derived from one specimen sequenced in a study of blood T cell repertoires in COVID-19. The assay was immunoSEQ multiplex PCR, and TCRdb's table has in-frame clones only and misses some. In the table there are 70,000 to 95,000 clones, 89% of which are singletons. The material sequenced was peripheral blood. These receptors all stem from a woman older than 75 with active COVID-19.

The V call is TRBV19, the J call TRBJ2-7; 9 bases agree with TRBD1. Germline V gives CDR1 LNHDA, CDR2 SQIVND (reference sequence). The CDR3 extends over 15 amino acids. Losses at the gene ends were 7 bases for V and 3 bases for J; bases not matched to a gene: 10. CDR3 protein: CASNLPGTGYYEQYF. CDR3 in DNA: TGTGCCAGTAACCTCCCCGGGACAGGGTACTACGAGCAGTACTTC.

This clone has a single count. The chain couples TRBV13 to TRBJ2-5, with 7 nucleotides matching TRBD1. The J segment lost 5 bases and the V segment lost 5 bases, leaving 20 bases of the junction unmatched. This CDR3 has 18 residues. Germline CDR1 PRHDT, CDR2 FYEKMQ (reference sequence). The CDR3 bases are TGTGCCAGCAGCATTAGCGTAGGAGACAGGGCATCAAGGGAGACCCAGTACTTC. Its protein is CASSISVGDRASRETQYF. Drawing the rest from reference TRBV13 and TRBJ2-5, the complete variable domain is AAGVIQSPRHLIKEKRETATLKCYPIPRHDTVYWYQQGPGQDPQFLISFYEKMQSDKGSIPDRFSAQQFSDYHSELNMSSLELGDSALYFCASSISVGDRASRETQYFGPGTRLLVL.

This chain joins TRBV6-5 and TRBJ2-7, with 9 nucleotides matching TRBD1. The germline V gene has CDR1 MNHEY and CDR2 SVGAGI. V lost 7 bases to trimming and J lost 6 bases; unmatched junction nucleotides: 10. The CDR3 length is 14 residues. The CDR3 is CASIRTGVTSEQYF. CDR3 coding DNA: TGTGCCAGCATACGGACAGGGGTAACGAGCGAGCAGTACTTC.

V and J are TRBV6-5 and TRBJ2-5; D might be TRBD2 (5 bases). Germline V lookup: CDR1 MNHEY, CDR2 SVGAGI. The CDR3 spans 11 residues. The V gene lost 6 bases and the J gene lost 9 bases, with 11 bases spanning the gap. This chain's CDR3 is CASSQLGAQYF. CDR3 in DNA: TGTGCCAGCAGCCAACTCGGGGCCCAGTACTTC.

The chain carries TRBV3-1 (or the pseudogene TRBV3-2) and TRBJ2-7; 9 bases match TRBD1. Germline trimming cut 0 bases from V and 1 base from J; bases unmatched to any gene: 4. Germline CDR1 reads LGHDT; CDR2 reads YNNKEL (reference sequence). This CDR3 spans 16 amino acids. The DNA of the CDR3 is TGTGCCAGCAGCCAAGATCCGGGGACAGGGTCCTACGAGCAGTACTTC. Its translation is CASSQDPGTGSYEQYF.

V usage is TRBV7-9 and J usage is TRBJ1-5; 7 bases align to TRBD1. CDR3 length: 14 amino acids. Germline CDR1 and CDR2: SEHNR and FQNEAQ (reference sequence). V lost 2 bases and J lost 4; bases outside the gene matches: 2. Here the CDR3 reads CASSLSTGNQPQHF. The CDR3 DNA follows: TGTGCCAGCAGCTTATCGACAGGGAATCAGCCCCAGCATTTT.

The chain has TRBV29-1 and TRBJ2-1, with 7 bases fitting TRBD2. The CDR3 is 16 residues long. The ends lost 5 bases at V and 7 bases at J; junction bases unmatched: 17. The V gene's germline CDR1 is SQVTM and CDR2 ANQGSEA. DNA for the CDR3: TGCAGCGTTTCGCTGAACCGGGACTACGGGCCAAATGAGCAGTTCTTC. Its translation: CSVSLNRDYGPNEQFF.

The CDR3 loop is CASSPRTPPEAFF. The CDR3 DNA follows: TGTGCCAGCAGCCCCCGCACACCGCCTGAAGCTTTCTTT. The chain links TRBV6-2 or TRBV6-3 to TRBJ1-1; D remains ambiguous. Per germline, CDR1 MNHEY and CDR2 SVGEGT. The ends were cut back, 6 bases at V and 6 bases at J, with 14 bases in the middle. The CDR3 totals 13 residues.

The chain is built from TRBV5-1 and TRBJ2-2; the match to TRBD1 covers 9 bases. Trimming at V came to 7 bases and at J to 4 bases, leaving 14 bases not matched to a gene. Germline V gene data show CDR1 as SGHRS and CDR2 as YFSETQ. This CDR3 is built from 17 residues. CDR3 sequence: CASGKYGTGSSTGELFF. CDR3 coding DNA: TGCGCCAGCGGCAAATACGGGACAGGGTCGAGCACCGGGGAGCTGTTTTTT.

V gene TRBV28 combines with J gene TRBJ2-3; D is ambiguous. Germline assignment: CDR1 MDHEN and CDR2 SYDVKM. The CDR3 length is 12 residues. Deletions cut 8 bases from V and 5 bases from J, with 11 bases between. The CDR3 loop is CASESEIDTQYF. The CDR3 nucleotides are TGTGCCAGCGAGAGTGAGATAGATACGCAGTATTTT.

This chain connects TRBV10-3 to TRBJ2-1; D might be TRBD2 (6 bases). Germline CDR1 and CDR2: ENHRY and SYGVKD. V was cut by 6 bases and J by 7 bases, with 16 bases left in between. This CDR3 is 14 amino acids long. The CDR3 DNA follows: TGTGCCATCAGGGCCGGGACTCCTGGGAATGAGCAGTTCTTC. This sequence encodes CAIRAGTPGNEQFF.

This chain joins TRBV5-4 and TRBJ2-1; D possibly corresponds to TRBD2 (5 bases). The germline gives CDR1 SGHNT, CDR2 YYREEE (reference sequence). V shed 2 bases and J shed 9 bases, with 12 bases lying between them. CDR3 length equals 13 residues. The CDR3, as DNA: TGTGCCAGCAGCTTACCTAGCTCTCTTGAGCAGTTCTTC. This sequence encodes CASSLPSSLEQFF.

The V gene is TRBV5-1, the J gene TRBJ2-2, with 9 bases that match TRBD1. Trimming at V came to 3 bases and at J to 7 bases, leaving 10 bases not matched to a gene. The CDR3 has 16 residues. Germline V CDR1 and CDR2: SGHRS, YFSETQ. DNA for the CDR3: TGCGCCAGCAGCTCCCCCGGGACAGGGCAAGTCGGGGAGCTGTTTTTT. This sequence encodes CASSSPGTGQVGELFF.

V usage is TRBV24-1 and J usage is TRBJ2-3; D is possibly TRBD1 (6 bases). Germline V gives CDR1 KGHDR, CDR2 SFDVKD. V was cut by 4 bases and J by 4 bases, with 20 bases left in between. This CDR3 is built from 17 residues. In DNA form, the CDR3 reads TGTGCCACCAGTGACCCCTCAGGGGCGACGCGACCAGATACGCAGTATTTT. This encodes CATSDPSGATRPDTQYF.

This clone was recorded only once. The chain joins TRBV3-1 (or the pseudogene TRBV3-2) to TRBJ1-6; D might be TRBD1 (5 bases). Looked up from germline, CDR1 is LGHDT and CDR2 is YNNKEL (reference sequence). Trimming shortened V by 4 bases and J by 6 bases, and 16 bases separated the two germline ends. This CDR3 has 16 residues. The CDR3: CASSPHGARGNSPLHF. The CDR3 region has the DNA TGTGCCAGCAGCCCGCATGGGGCGCGCGGTAATTCACCCCTCCACTTT.

V usage is TRBV28 and J usage is TRBJ1-6; a possible D gene is TRBD1 (5 bases). Trimming took 5 bases from V and 9 from J, leaving 14 bases between them. CDR1 and CDR2 (germline): MDHEN, SYDVKM. The CDR3 totals 14 residues. CDR3 DNA: TGTGCCAGCAGTCGGGGACCGGAGGGTTCACCCCTCCACTTT. It translates to CASSRGPEGSPLHF.

The genes are TRBV3-1 (or the pseudogene TRBV3-2) and TRBJ2-7, with no clear D. This CDR3 has 16 residues. Per the germline V gene, CDR1 is LGHDT and CDR2 is YNNKEL (reference sequence). Trimming took off 0 bases at V and 0 bases at J, with 12 bases between the two ends. This chain's CDR3 is CASSQDRQVASYEQYF. CDR3 coding DNA: TGTGCCAGCAGCCAAGACCGGCAGGTGGCCTCCTACGAGCAGTACTTC.

The CDR3 DNA is TGTGCCACCATCTTTGAAGTGGGGTTTGGAGGCGGCTACACCTTC. Residues: CATIFEVGFGGGYTF. V is TRBV10-3 and J is TRBJ1-2; no reliable D call. V lost 10 bases and J lost 8, with 26 bases in between. Germline-derived CDR1 and CDR2 are ENHRY and SYGVKD. CDR3 size: 15 residues.

The chain uses TRBV4-3 and TRBJ1-6; the match to TRBD1 covers 11 bases. CDR3 length: 18 residues. The trim removed 0 bases at V and 2 bases at J, leaving 3 bases unmatched. Germline V gives CDR1 LGHNA, CDR2 YSLEER. CDR3 in DNA: TGCGCCAGCAGCCAAGATCCGGGACAGGGGGCCTATAATTCACCCCTCCACTTT. Translation: CASSQDPGQGAYNSPLHF.

The genes are TRBV2 and TRBJ2-1, with 13 bases matching TRBD2. This CDR3 region has 16 residues. The germline V gene has CDR1 SNHLY and CDR2 FYNNEI. Trimming at V came to 3 bases and at J to 10 bases, leaving 9 bases not matched to a gene. CDR3 nucleotides: TGTGCCAGCAGTGACCCGGGACTAGCGGGGTCGTCGGAGCAGTTCTTC. This codes for CASSDPGLAGSSEQFF.

In this sample, this clone turned up once. The chain recombines TRBV27 with TRBJ2-3; D is ambiguous. The V end was cut by 3 bases, the J end by 0 bases, with 4 bases between. The CDR3 loop spans 13 amino acids. CDR1 and CDR2 from the germline V gene are MNHEY and SMNVEV (reference sequence). The CDR3 spells CASSFFSTDTQYF. As DNA, the CDR3 is TGTGCCAGCAGTTTCTTTAGCACAGATACGCAGTATTTT.

This clone was found once. The rearrangement joins TRBV7-9 to TRBJ2-1; TRBD2 aligns across 8 bases. This CDR3 is 16 amino acids long. CDR1 and CDR2 from the germline V gene are SEHNR and FQNEAQ (reference sequence). V was pared by 5 bases and J by 6 bases, with 12 bases of the junction left unmatched. CDR3: CASSRLGAGGINEQFF. The CDR3 DNA reads as TGTGCCAGCAGCCGACTTGGGGCGGGGGGCATCAATGAGCAGTTCTTC.